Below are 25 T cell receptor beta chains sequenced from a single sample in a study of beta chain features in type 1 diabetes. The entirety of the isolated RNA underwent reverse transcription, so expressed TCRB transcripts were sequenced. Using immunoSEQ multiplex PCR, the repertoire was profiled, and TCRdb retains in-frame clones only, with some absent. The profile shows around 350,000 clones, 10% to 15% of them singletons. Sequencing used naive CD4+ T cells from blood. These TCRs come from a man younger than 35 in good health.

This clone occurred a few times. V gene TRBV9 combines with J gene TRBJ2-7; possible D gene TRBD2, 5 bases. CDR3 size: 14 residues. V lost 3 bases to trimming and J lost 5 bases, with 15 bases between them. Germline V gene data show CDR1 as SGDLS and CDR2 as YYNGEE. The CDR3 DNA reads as TGTGCCAGCAGCGCCTCTAAGATCGGGGACGAGCAGTACTTC. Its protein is CASSASKIGDEQYF.

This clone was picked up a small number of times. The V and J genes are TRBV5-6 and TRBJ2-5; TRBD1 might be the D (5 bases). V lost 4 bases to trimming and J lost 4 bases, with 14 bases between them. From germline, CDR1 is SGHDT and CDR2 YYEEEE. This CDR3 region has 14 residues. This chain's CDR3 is CASSRAGFSETQYF. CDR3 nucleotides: TGTGCCAGCAGCAGAGCAGGGTTCTCAGAGACCCAGTACTTC.

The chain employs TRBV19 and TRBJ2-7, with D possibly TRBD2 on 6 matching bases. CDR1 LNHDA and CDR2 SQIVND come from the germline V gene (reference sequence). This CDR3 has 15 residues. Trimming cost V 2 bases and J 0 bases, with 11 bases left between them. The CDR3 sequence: CASSIMRDFSYEQYF. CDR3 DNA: TGTGCCAGTAGTATAATGCGGGATTTCTCCTACGAGCAGTACTTC.

For the CDR3, the DNA is TGTGCCTGGAGTGTATTGGGGGGGAAAGAAAAACTGTTTTTT. Translation gives CAWSVLGGKEKLFF. The chain is built from TRBV30 and TRBJ1-4; perhaps TRBD1 as D (5 bases). This CDR3 comprises 14 residues. Germline V gives CDR1 GTSNPN, CDR2 SVGIG (reference sequence). V dropped 0 bases and J dropped 8 bases, with 13 bases sitting between them.

The CDR3 is CASSLDRVVNTEAFF. CDR3 nucleotides: TGTGCCAGCAGTTTGGACAGGGTCGTGAACACTGAAGCTTTCTTT. The chain combines TRBV28 with TRBJ1-1; TRBD1 matches 8 bases. The trim removed 3 bases at V and 0 bases at J, leaving 3 bases unmatched. Germline CDR1 MDHEN, CDR2 SYDVKM. The CDR3 is 15 residues long.

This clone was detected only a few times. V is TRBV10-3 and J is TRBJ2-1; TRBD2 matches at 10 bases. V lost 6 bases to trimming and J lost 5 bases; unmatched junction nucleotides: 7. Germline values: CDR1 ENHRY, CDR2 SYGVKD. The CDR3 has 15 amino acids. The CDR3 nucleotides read TGTGCCATCAGAGAGCGGGAGGGCCGGAACAATGAGCAGTTCTTC. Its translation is CAIREREGRNNEQFF.

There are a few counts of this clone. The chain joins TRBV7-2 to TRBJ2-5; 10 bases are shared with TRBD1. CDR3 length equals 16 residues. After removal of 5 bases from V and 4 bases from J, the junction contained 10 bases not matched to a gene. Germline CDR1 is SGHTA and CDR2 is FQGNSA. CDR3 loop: CASSLRDRGRGETQYF. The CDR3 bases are TGTGCCAGCAGCCTCCGGGACAGGGGACGGGGAGAGACCCAGTACTTC.

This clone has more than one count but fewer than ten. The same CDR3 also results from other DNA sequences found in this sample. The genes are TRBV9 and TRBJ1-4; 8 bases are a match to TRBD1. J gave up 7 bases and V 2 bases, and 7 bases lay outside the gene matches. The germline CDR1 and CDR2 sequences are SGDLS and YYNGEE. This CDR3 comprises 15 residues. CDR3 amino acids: CASSVAGGAGEKLFF. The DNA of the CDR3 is TGTGCCAGCAGCGTGGCAGGGGGCGCGGGTGAAAAACTGTTTTTT.

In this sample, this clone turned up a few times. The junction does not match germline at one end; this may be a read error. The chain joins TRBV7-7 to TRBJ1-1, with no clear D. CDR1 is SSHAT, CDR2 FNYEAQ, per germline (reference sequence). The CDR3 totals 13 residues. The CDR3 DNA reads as TGTGCTAGCAGCTCATCAGTGAACACTGAAGCTTTCTTT. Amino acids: CASSSSVNTEAFF. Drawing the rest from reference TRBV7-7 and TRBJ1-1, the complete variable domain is GAGVSQSPRYKVTKRGQDVTLRCDPISSHATLYWYQQALGQGPEFLTYFNYEAQPDKSGLPSDRFSAERPEGSISTLTIQRTEQRDSAMYRCASSSSVNTEAFFGQGTRLTVV.

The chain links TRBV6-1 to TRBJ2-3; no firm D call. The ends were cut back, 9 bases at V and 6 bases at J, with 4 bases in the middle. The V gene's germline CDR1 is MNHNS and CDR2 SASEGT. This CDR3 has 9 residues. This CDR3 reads CAREDTQYF. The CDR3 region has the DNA TGTGCCAGAGAGGATACGCAGTATTTT.

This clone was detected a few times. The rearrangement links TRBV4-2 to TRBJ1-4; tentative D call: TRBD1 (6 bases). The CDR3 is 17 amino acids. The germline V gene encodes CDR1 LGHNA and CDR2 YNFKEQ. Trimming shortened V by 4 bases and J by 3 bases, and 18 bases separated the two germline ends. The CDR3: CASSPSFTGKANEKLFF. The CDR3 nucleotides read TGTGCCAGCAGCCCTTCATTCACAGGGAAGGCTAATGAAAAACTGTTTTTT.

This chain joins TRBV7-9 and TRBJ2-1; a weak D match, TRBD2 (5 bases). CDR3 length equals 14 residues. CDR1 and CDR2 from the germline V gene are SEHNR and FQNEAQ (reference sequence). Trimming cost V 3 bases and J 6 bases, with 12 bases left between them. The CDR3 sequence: CASSFTRMVNEQFF. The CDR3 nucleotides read TGTGCCAGCAGCTTCACTAGAATGGTCAATGAGCAGTTCTTC. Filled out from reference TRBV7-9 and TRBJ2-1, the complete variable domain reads DTGVSQNPRHKITKRGQNVTFRCDPISEHNRLYWYRQTLGQGPEFLTYFQNEAQLEKSRLLSDRFSAERPKGSFSTLEIQRTEQGDSAMYLCASSFTRMVNEQFFGPGTRLTVL.

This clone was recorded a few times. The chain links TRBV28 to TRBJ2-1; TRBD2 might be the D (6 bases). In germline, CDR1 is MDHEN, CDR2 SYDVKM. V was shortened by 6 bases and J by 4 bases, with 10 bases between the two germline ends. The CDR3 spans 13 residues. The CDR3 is CASSRGDYNEQFF. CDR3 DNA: TGTGCCAGCAGCCGCGGGGATTACAATGAGCAGTTCTTC.

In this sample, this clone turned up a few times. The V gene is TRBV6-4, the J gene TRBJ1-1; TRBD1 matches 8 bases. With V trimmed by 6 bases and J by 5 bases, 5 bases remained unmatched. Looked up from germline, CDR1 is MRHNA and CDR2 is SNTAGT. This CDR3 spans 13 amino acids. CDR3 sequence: CASRGQGGTEAFF. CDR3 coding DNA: TGTGCCAGCAGAGGACAGGGTGGGACTGAAGCTTTCTTT.

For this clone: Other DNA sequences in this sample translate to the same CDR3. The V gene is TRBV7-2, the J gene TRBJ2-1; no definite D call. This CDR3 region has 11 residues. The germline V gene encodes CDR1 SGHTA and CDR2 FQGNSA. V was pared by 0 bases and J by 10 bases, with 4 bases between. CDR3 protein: CASSLASEQFF. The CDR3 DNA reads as TGTGCCAGCAGCTTAGCCTCCGAGCAGTTCTTC.

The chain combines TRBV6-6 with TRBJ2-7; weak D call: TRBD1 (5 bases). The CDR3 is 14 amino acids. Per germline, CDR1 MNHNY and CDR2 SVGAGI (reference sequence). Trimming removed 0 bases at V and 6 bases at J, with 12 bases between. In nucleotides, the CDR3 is TGTGCCAGCAGTTACTCGGCAGGGTGGGGCGAGCAGTACTTC. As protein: CASSYSAGWGEQYF.

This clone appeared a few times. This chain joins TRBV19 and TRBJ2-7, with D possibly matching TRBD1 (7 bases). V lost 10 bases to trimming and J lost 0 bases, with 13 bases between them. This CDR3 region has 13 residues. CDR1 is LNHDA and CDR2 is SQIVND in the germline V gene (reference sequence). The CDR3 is CATQGGGSYEQYF. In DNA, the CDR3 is TGTGCCACCCAGGGGGGAGGCTCCTACGAGCAGTACTTC.

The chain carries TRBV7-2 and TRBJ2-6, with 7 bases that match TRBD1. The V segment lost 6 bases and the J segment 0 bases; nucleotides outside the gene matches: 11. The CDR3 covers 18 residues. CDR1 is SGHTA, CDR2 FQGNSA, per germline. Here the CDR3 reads CASSYKQGRPSGANVLTF. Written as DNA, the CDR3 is TGTGCCAGCAGTTATAAACAGGGGCGTCCCTCTGGGGCCAACGTCCTGACTTTC. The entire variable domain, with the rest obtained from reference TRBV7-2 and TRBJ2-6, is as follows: GAGVSQSPSNKVTEKGKDVELRCDPISGHTALYWYRQSLGQGLEFLIYFQGNSAPDKSGLPSDRFSAERTGGSVSTLTIQRTQQEDSAVYLCASSYKQGRPSGANVLTFGAGSRLTVL.

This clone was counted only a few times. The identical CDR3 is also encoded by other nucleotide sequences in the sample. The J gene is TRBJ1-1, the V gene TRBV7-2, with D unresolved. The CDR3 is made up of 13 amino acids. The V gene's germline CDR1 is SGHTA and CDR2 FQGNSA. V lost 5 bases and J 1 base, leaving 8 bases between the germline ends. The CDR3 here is CASSRDKNTEAFF. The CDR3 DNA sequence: TGTGCCAGCAGCAGAGACAAGAACACTGAAGCTTTCTTT.

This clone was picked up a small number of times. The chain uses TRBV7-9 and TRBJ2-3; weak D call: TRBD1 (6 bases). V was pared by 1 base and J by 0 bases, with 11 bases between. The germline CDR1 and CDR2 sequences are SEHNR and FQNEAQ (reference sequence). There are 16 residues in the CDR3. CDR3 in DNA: TGTGCCAGCAGCTTAGGGGGACACACTAGCACAGATACGCAGTATTTT. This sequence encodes CASSLGGHTSTDTQYF.

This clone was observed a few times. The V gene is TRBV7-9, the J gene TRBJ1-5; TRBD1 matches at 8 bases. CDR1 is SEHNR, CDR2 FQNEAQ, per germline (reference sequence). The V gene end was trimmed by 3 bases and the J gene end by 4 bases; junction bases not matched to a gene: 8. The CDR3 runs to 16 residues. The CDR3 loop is CASSFDRGWGNQPQHF. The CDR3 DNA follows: TGTGCCAGCAGCTTTGACAGGGGTTGGGGGAATCAGCCCCAGCATTTT.

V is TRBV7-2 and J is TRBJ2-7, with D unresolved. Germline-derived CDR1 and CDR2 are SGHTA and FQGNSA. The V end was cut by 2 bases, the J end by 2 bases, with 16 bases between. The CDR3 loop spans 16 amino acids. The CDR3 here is CASSLRPGSGTYEQYF. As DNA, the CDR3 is TGTGCCAGCAGCTTAAGGCCCGGCTCAGGAACCTACGAGCAGTACTTC.

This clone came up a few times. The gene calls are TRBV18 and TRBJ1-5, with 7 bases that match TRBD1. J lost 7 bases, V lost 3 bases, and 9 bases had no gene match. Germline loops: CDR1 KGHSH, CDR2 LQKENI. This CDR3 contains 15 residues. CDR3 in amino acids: CASSPYEGAGQPQHF. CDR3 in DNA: TGTGCCAGCTCACCTTACGAGGGGGCCGGGCAGCCCCAGCATTTT.

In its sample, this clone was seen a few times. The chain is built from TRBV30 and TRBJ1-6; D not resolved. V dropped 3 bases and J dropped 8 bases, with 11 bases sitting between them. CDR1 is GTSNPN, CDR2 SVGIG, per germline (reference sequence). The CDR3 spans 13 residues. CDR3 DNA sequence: TGTGCCTGGAGCCCCCAGAGGGATTCACCCCTCCACTTT. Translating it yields CAWSPQRDSPLHF.

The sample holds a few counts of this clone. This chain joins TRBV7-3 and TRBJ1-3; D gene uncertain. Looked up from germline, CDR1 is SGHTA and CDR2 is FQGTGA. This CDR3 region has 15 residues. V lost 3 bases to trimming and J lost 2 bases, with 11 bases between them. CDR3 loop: CASSLTREPGNTIYF. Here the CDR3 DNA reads TGTGCCAGCAGCTTGACCCGGGAGCCTGGAAACACCATATATTTT.